The 24 T cell receptor beta chains reported below all come from one sample, sequenced in a study of T cells after posttransplantation cyclophosphamide. The naive gate required viable CD3+CD4+ or CD3+CD8+ cells with CCR7+CD45RA+CD45RO-CD95-CD27+CD28+ phenotype. Here immunoSEQ multiplex PCR was the method, and the copy in TCRdb shows in-frame clones only, minus some. The data hold roughly 23,000 clones, with approximately 97% observed a single time. Sequenced sample: naive CD4+ T cells sorted from PBMCs. These receptors all come from a man aged 50 or older in good health, CMV-negative, and a related stem cell transplant donor.

The chain recombines TRBV15 with TRBJ2-1, with 11 nucleotides matching TRBD1. This CDR3 comprises 15 residues. CDR1 is LNHNV and CDR2 is YYDKDF in the germline V gene (reference sequence). V was clipped by 5 bases and J by 7 bases; unmatched bases: 7. The CDR3 sequence is CATSEGQGARNEQFF. CDR3 in DNA: TGTGCCACCAGCGAAGGACAGGGGGCGCGGAATGAGCAGTTCTTC. The whole variable domain, filled in from reference TRBV15 and TRBJ2-1, reads DAMVIQNPRYQVTQFGKPVTLSCSQTLNHNVMYWYQQKSSQAPKLLFHYYDKDFNNEADTPDNFQSRRPNTSFCFLDIRSPGLGDTAMYLCATSEGQGARNEQFFGPGTRLTVL.

The chain carries TRBV4-1 and TRBJ2-5, with D tentatively TRBD2 (6 bases). CDR1 and CDR2 (germline): MGHRA, YSYEKL. CDR3 length: 17 amino acids. V shed 2 bases and J shed 2 bases, with 18 bases lying between them. As DNA, the CDR3 is TGCGCCAGCAGCCAATTTTGGGGTGGAGGGGTGCAAGAGACCCAGTACTTC. Translated, it gives CASSQFWGGGVQETQYF.

This clone was detected once. The chain employs TRBV5-1 and TRBJ2-3; possible D gene TRBD2, 7 bases. This CDR3 is 15 amino acids long. In germline, CDR1 is SGHRS, CDR2 YFSETQ. Trimming removed 4 bases at V and 1 base at J, with 13 bases between. The CDR3 protein is CASSGGGEGTDTQYF. CDR3 DNA sequence: TGCGCCAGCAGCGGAGGGGGGGAGGGCACAGATACGCAGTATTTT.

Only one count was recorded for this clone. The chain carries TRBV15 and TRBJ2-5; D possibly corresponds to TRBD2 (5 bases). V lost 1 base and J lost 2, with 14 bases in between. Germline CDR1 reads LNHNV; CDR2 reads YYDKDF (reference sequence). The CDR3 spans 16 residues. CDR3 residues: CATSRASRTLQETQYF. Here the CDR3 DNA reads TGTGCCACCAGCAGAGCCTCGAGGACTCTACAAGAGACCCAGTACTTC.

The V gene is TRBV7-2, the J gene TRBJ1-3; 8 positions agree with TRBD1. Germline V gene lookup returns CDR1 SGHTA and CDR2 FQGNSA. The CDR3 length is 17 residues. The J segment lost 1 base and the V segment lost 2 bases, leaving 7 bases of the junction unmatched. The CDR3 protein is CASSLMRTGMSGNTIYF. CDR3 bases: TGTGCCAGCAGCTTAATGCGGACAGGGATGTCTGGAAACACCATATATTTT.

This CDR3 is CASSNPTSGRAHETQYF. The CDR3, as DNA: TGCGCCAGCAGTAATCCTACTAGCGGGAGGGCCCATGAGACCCAGTACTTC. The chain combines TRBV4-1 with TRBJ2-5, with TRBD2 matching over 13 bases. J lost 5 bases, V lost 6 bases, and 12 bases had no gene match. CDR1 and CDR2 (germline): MGHRA, YSYEKL. There are 17 residues in the CDR3.

In this sample, this clone turned up once. The rearrangement uses TRBV25-1 and TRBJ2-5; D not certain. From germline, CDR1 is MGHDK and CDR2 SYGVNS. V dropped 9 bases and J dropped 0 bases, with 11 bases sitting between them. The CDR3 runs to 13 residues. CDR3 coding DNA: TGTGCCAGTACCCCCCAGTACCAAGAGACCCAGTACTTC. Protein sequence: CASTPQYQETQYF.

The chain carries TRBV7-6 and TRBJ2-1, with D perhaps matching TRBD1 (7 bases). Germline V gives CDR1 SGHVS, CDR2 FNYEAQ. The CDR3 is 13 residues long. V was clipped by 4 bases and J by 13 bases, with 17 bases between them. The chain's CDR3 is CASSYGRQGGQFF. The CDR3 DNA follows: TGTGCCAGCAGCTACGGACGCCAGGGGGGCCAGTTCTTC.

The chain uses TRBV5-8 and TRBJ2-7; D is unresolved. Germline-derived CDR1 and CDR2 are SGHTS and YDEGEE. The V gene lost 1 base and the J gene lost 4 bases, with 9 bases spanning the gap. The CDR3 is 13 residues long. The CDR3 bases are TGTGCCAGCAGCTTGATCAGAAGATACGAGCAGTACTTC. It translates to CASSLIRRYEQYF. The variable domain in full, with the rest retrieved from reference TRBV5-8 and TRBJ2-7, is EAGVTQSPTHLIKTRGQQATLRCSPISGHTSVYWYQQALGLGLQFLLWYDEGEERNRGNFPPRFSGRQFPNYSSELNVNALELEDSALYLCASSLIRRYEQYFGPGTRLTVT.

CDR3 DNA sequence: TGTGCCAGCAGCTTAGTTACAGGTCTAGGAACTGAAGCTTTCTTT. This sequence encodes CASSLVTGLGTEAFF. This chain links TRBV7-2 with TRBJ1-1, with a tentative D call TRBD1 (5 bases). Germline V CDR1 and CDR2: SGHTA, FQGNSA. The CDR3 consists of 15 residues. V lost 1 base to trimming and J lost 5 bases, with 14 bases between them.

The rearrangement joins TRBV7-2 to TRBJ2-1; TRBD1 might be the D (5 bases). The CDR3 consists of 15 residues. V was cut by 5 bases and J by 8 bases, with 19 bases left in between. Per germline, CDR1 SGHTA and CDR2 FQGNSA. The CDR3: CASSPQDTLGHEQFF. The CDR3 coding sequence is TGTGCCAGCAGCCCCCAGGACACCCTAGGCCATGAGCAGTTCTTC.

CDR3 loop: CATGQGDNSPLHF. Here the CDR3 DNA reads TGTGCCACCGGACAGGGAGATAATTCACCCCTCCACTTT. The gene calls are TRBV19 and TRBJ1-6; TRBD1 agrees at 8 bases. V was pared by 10 bases and J by 5 bases, with 4 bases of the junction left unmatched. Looked up from germline, CDR1 is LNHDA and CDR2 is SQIVND (reference sequence). The CDR3 is made up of 13 amino acids. The complete variable domain, with remaining parts taken from reference TRBV19 and TRBJ1-6, reads DGGITQSPKYLFRKEGQNVTLSCEQNLNHDAMYWYRQDPGQGLRLIYYSQIVNDFQKGDIAEGYSVSREKKESFPLTVTSAQKNPTAFYLCATGQGDNSPLHFGNGTRLTVT.

This chain joins TRBV5-1 and TRBJ1-2; the D is unclear. Germline lookup yields CDR1 SGHRS and CDR2 YFSETQ. This CDR3 is built from 14 residues. V lost 0 bases, J lost 5 bases, and 11 bases lay in between. CDR3 sequence: CASSLADLEYGYTF. The CDR3 bases are TGCGCCAGCAGCTTGGCAGACTTGGAATATGGCTACACCTTC.

The chain carries TRBV21-1 and TRBJ1-5. TRBV21-1 is reported as a pseudogene. The CDR3 consists of 15 residues. In DNA form, the CDR3 reads TGTGCCAGCAGCAAGTCGGTTTATAGCAATCAGCCCCAGCATTTT. Translation gives CASSKSVYSNQPQHF.

V is TRBV9 and J is TRBJ2-7; D is uncertain. Trimming took off 4 bases at V and 3 bases at J, with 14 bases between the two ends. The CDR3 totals 14 residues. The germline CDR1 and CDR2 sequences are SGDLS and YYNGEE. The CDR3 sequence: CASSSEGGYYEQYF. CDR3 sequence (DNA): TGTGCCAGCAGCTCAGAAGGCGGCTACTACGAGCAGTACTTC.

The chain links TRBV18 to TRBJ2-5; D is unresolved. V shed 2 bases and J shed 4 bases, with 14 bases lying between them. The CDR3 covers 15 residues. Germline-derived CDR1 and CDR2 are KGHSH and LQKENI. The CDR3 sequence: CASSPSADPRETQYF. For the CDR3, the DNA is TGTGCCAGCTCACCATCGGCGGATCCTCGAGAGACCCAGTACTTC.

The CDR3 DNA reads as TGTGCCAGCAGCGTAGGGGCAAGCGGCCTGGTAGGGTCCTACGAGCAGTACTTC. Protein sequence: CASSVGASGLVGSYEQYF. The rearrangement uses TRBV9 and TRBJ2-7; D is perhaps TRBD2 (5 bases). Per the germline V gene, CDR1 is SGDLS and CDR2 is YYNGEE. This CDR3 is 18 amino acids long. V lost 0 bases and J lost 1, with 20 bases in between.

The chain is built from TRBV6-6 and TRBJ2-2; D is possibly TRBD2 (6 bases). The CDR3 totals 14 residues. The germline CDR1 and CDR2 sequences are MNHNY and SVGAGI (reference sequence). Deletions cut 1 base from V and 4 bases from J, with 7 bases between. CDR3 protein: CASSYFGGTGELFF. The CDR3 DNA reads TGTGCCAGCAGTTACTTCGGGGGCACCGGGGAGCTGTTTTTT.

The count of this clone is one. An end of the junction does not agree with germline; a read error may underlie this. The chain is built from TRBV7-7 and TRBJ2-7; 8 nucleotides align to TRBD2. The germline CDR1 and CDR2 sequences are SSHAT and FNYEAQ (reference sequence). The CDR3 has 15 residues. The CDR3: CASSFGLAGVYEQYF. Written as DNA, the CDR3 is TGTGCTAGCAGCTTTGGACTAGCAGGGGTCTACGAGCAGTACTTC.

Worth noting for this clone: One end of the junction does not line up with germline, which may come from a read error. This specimen includes other DNA sequences encoding the same CDR3. J is TRBJ2-2 and V is TRBV10-3; TRBD1 matches 8 bases. Germline CDR1 and CDR2: ENHRY and SYGVKD. The CDR3 covers 15 residues. CDR3 nucleotide sequence: TGTGCCATCAGTGACAGGGGGCCGAACACTGGGGAGCTGTTTTTT. Protein sequence: CAISDRGPNTGELFF.

The chain couples TRBV20-1 to TRBJ1-3; D is undetermined. The CDR3 is made up of 11 amino acids. V was cut by 1 base and J by 8 bases, with 6 bases left in between. The germline V gene encodes CDR1 DFQATT and CDR2 SNEGSKA (reference sequence). CDR3 in amino acids: CSARGVDTIYF. CDR3 DNA: TGCAGTGCTAGAGGCGTCGACACCATATATTTT.

The rearrangement links TRBV5-5 to TRBJ2-2; 10 nucleotides line up with TRBD2. The V segment lost 3 bases and the J segment 3 bases; nucleotides outside the gene matches: 2. The CDR3 is made up of 15 amino acids. Germline values: CDR1 SGHKS, CDR2 YYEKEE (reference sequence). CDR3 region: CASSWTSGYTGELFF. The CDR3, as DNA: TGTGCCAGCAGCTGGACTAGCGGATACACCGGGGAGCTGTTTTTT.

V and J are TRBV7-9 and TRBJ1-3; possible D gene TRBD1, 5 bases. CDR1 SEHNR and CDR2 FQNEAQ come from the germline V gene (reference sequence). The CDR3 covers 18 residues. V lost 2 bases, J lost 0 bases, and 17 bases lay in between. CDR3 bases: TGTGCCAGCAGCTTATATCATACAGGCAAGAGCTCTGGAAACACCATATATTTT. Translating it yields CASSLYHTGKSSGNTIYF.

The V gene is TRBV7-2, the J gene TRBJ1-5; TRBD1 aligns across 7 bases. Trimming cost V 1 base and J 5 bases; bases outside gene matches: 11. CDR1 SGHTA and CDR2 FQGNSA come from the germline V gene. The CDR3 contains 17 residues. The CDR3 protein is CASSLGGSGGLHQPQHF. In DNA, the CDR3 is TGTGCCAGCAGCTTAGGCGGGTCAGGGGGGTTACATCAGCCCCAGCATTTT.